This passage covers 20 T cell receptor beta chains from one sample sequenced in a study of T cell clonality in common variable immunodeficiency. The study's findings and limits: Fewer deletions and N-nucleotide insertions were reportedly seen in common variable immunodeficiency TCR beta sequences.

Their antigens are not known. Produced via immunoSEQ multiplex PCR; TCRdb's table is partial and in-frame only. Recorded here are around 16,000 clones, with no singletons, and the ten leading clones hold 11% to 15%. The source material was peripheral blood mononuclear cells. The receptor set was obtained from a human donor with common variable immunodeficiency.

This clone is deemed medium-sized. Read data end 3 residues before the CDR3 end; the end is taken from the germline J gene. J is TRBJ2-6 and V is TRBV29-1; weak D call: TRBD2 (6 bases). The length of the CDR3 is 15 residues. The V end was cut by 6 bases, the J end by 4 bases, with 16 bases between. Germline V gives CDR1 SQVTM, CDR2 ANQGSEA. The part of the CDR3 DNA that was read is TGCAGCGTAGCCGGGAGCCGGGGGGGGGCCAACGTC. Encoded protein: CSVAGSRGGANV. The whole CDR3 protein reads CSVAGSRGGANVLTF.

Regarding this clone: Sequencing ends 3 residues short of the CDR3 end; the germline J gene provides the rest. The chain uses TRBV7-2 and TRBJ2-7, with a tentative D call TRBD1 (5 bases). There are 14 residues in the CDR3. Germline lookup yields CDR1 SGHTA and CDR2 FQGNSA. The germline V and J ends were trimmed by 1 base and 3 bases, with 10 bases remaining between them. The CDR3 sequence: CASSLDAGYYEQYF. The sequenced part of the CDR3 DNA is TGTGCCAGCAGCTTAGATGCAGGGTACTACGAG. The complete variable domain, with remaining parts taken from reference TRBV7-2 and TRBJ2-7, reads GAGVSQSPSNKVTEKGKDVELRCDPISGHTALYWYRQSLGQGLEFLIYFQGNSAPDKSGLPSDRFSAERTGGSVSTLTIQRTQQEDSAVYLCASSLDAGYYEQYFGPGTRLTVT.

This clone turned up a few times. From the germline J gene comes the end of the CDR3, since the read stops 3 residues before it. V usage is TRBV5-1 and J usage is TRBJ2-7, with D hard to call. Trimming took off 0 bases at V and 0 bases at J, with 16 bases between the two ends. The CDR3 loop spans 17 amino acids. The germline CDR1 and CDR2 sequences are SGHRS and YFSETQ. The sequenced CDR3 bases are TGCGCCAGCAGCTTGGCCGGCAGGCGAAATAACTCCTACGAG. As protein: CASSLAGRRNNSYE. The entire CDR3 sequence reads CASSLAGRRNNSYEQYF.

Only a few counts were recorded for this clone. The observed sequence ends 3 residues before the CDR3 terminus, with the missing tail filled in from the germline J gene. The rearrangement joins TRBV7-2 to TRBJ2-2; 10 bases agree with TRBD2. Germline lookup yields CDR1 SGHTA and CDR2 FQGNSA. V was clipped by 6 bases and J by 7 bases; unmatched bases: 8. The CDR3 covers 15 residues. The CDR3 DNA, read in part, is TGTGCCAGCAGGCCAGCGGGGGGGCAAGGCGGGGAG. Translated, it gives CASRPAGGQGGE. The full-length CDR3 reads as CASRPAGGQGGELFF.

Note on this clone: The read ends 3 residues early relative to the CDR3; the germline J gene fills the gap. The gene calls are TRBV19 and TRBJ1-5; no firm D call. In germline, CDR1 is LNHDA, CDR2 SQIVND (reference sequence). V shed 5 bases and J shed 5 bases, with 10 bases lying between them. The CDR3 extends over 13 amino acids. The CDR3 here is CASSRSRDQPQHF. The CDR3 bases that were read are TGTGCCAGTAGTCGTTCCCGGGATCAGCCC.

This clone was picked up a small number of times. CDR3 bases read: TGTGCCAGCTCCCGCACCCCCACTAGCGGGGGGGAGGATACG. It is translated as CASSRTPTSGGEDT. The full-length CDR3 reads as CASSRTPTSGGEDTQYF. The V gene is TRBV18, the J gene TRBJ2-3; 13 bases align to TRBD2. The read ends 3 residues shy of where the CDR3 ends; the end is completed using the germline J gene. V gave up 6 bases and J gave up 6 bases; unmatched junction bases: 12. This CDR3 is built from 17 residues. CDR1 is KGHSH, CDR2 LQKENI, per germline.

Regarding this clone: The read ends 3 residues shy of where the CDR3 ends; the end is completed using the germline J gene. The chain is built from TRBV18 and TRBJ2-1; 7 bases are shared with TRBD1. The V gene's germline CDR1 is KGHSH and CDR2 LQKENI. Trimming removed 3 bases from V and 5 bases from J; junction bases left unmatched: 4. The CDR3 covers 14 residues. The CDR3 loop is CASSPGTANNEQFF. The CDR3 DNA, read in part, is TGTGCCAGCTCACCCGGGACAGCTAACAATGAG.

Details on this clone: Read coverage stops 3 residues before the CDR3 terminus; the germline J gene supplies the remainder. V and J are TRBV19 and TRBJ2-5, with 9 bases matching TRBD2. V trimming: 2 bases; J trimming: 4 bases; junction bases outside the gene matches: 8. This CDR3 region has 16 residues. The V gene's germline CDR1 is LNHDA and CDR2 SQIVND (reference sequence). This CDR3 reads CASSIKSSSGVETQYF. Incomplete CDR3 DNA: TGTGCCAGTAGTATAAAAAGTTCTAGCGGGGTAGAGACC.

This clone was seen many times. The read terminates 3 residues ahead of where the CDR3 ends, so the germline J gene completes it. The gene calls are TRBV6-1 and TRBJ2-2; the match to TRBD2 covers 11 bases. V was pared by 4 bases and J by 5 bases, with 6 bases of the junction left unmatched. The CDR3 sequence is 16 residues long. Germline V CDR1 and CDR2: MNHNS, SASEGT. Incomplete CDR3 DNA: TGTGCCAGCAGTGGTAGACTAGCGGGGCATACCGGGGAG. Its translation is CASSGRLAGHTGE. The entire CDR3 protein reads CASSGRLAGHTGELFF.

Worth noting for this clone: The CDR3 end is not reached by the read, which stops 3 residues before it; the germline J gene fills it in. This chain uses TRBV18 with TRBJ1-5, with D perhaps matching TRBD1 (5 bases). CDR1 is KGHSH, CDR2 LQKENI, per germline. Trimming took off 3 bases at V and 7 bases at J, with 10 bases between the two ends. The CDR3 is made up of 13 amino acids. CDR3 region: CASSPPGEQPQHF. The sequenced CDR3 bases are TGTGCCAGCTCACCCCCGGGGGAACAGCCC.

This clone is termed medium-sized (0.01 to 0.1%). The missing CDR3 end, 3 residues past where the read stops, is filled in from the germline J gene. The rearrangement joins TRBV29-1 to TRBJ2-1; D is undetermined. The CDR3 is 15 amino acids. Trimming removed 7 bases at V and 9 bases at J, with 25 bases between. Germline-derived CDR1 and CDR2 are SQVTM and ANQGSEA. CDR3 DNA (partial): TGCAGCGCCGAAAAGGATAGCAATCTCGTCAGTGAG. Its protein is CSAEKDSNLVSE. The CDR3 reads in full as CSAEKDSNLVSEQFF.

This clone was seen many times. The read ends 3 residues shy of where the CDR3 ends; the end is completed using the germline J gene. This chain links TRBV7-3 with TRBJ1-2; possibly TRBD1 for D (6 bases). The ends were cut back, 5 bases at V and 4 bases at J, with 11 bases in the middle. The CDR3 runs 13 residues. CDR1 is SGHTA and CDR2 is FQGTGA in the germline V gene. CDR3 DNA, as far as it was read: TGTGCCAGCAGCCCCGGACAGTCCTATGGC. It translates to CASSPGQSYG. The entire CDR3 sequence reads CASSPGQSYGYTF.

In its sample, this clone was seen a few times. The CDR3 end falls 3 residues outside the read, so it is completed with the germline J gene. This rearrangement joins TRBV7-3 to TRBJ2-1, with D tentatively TRBD2 (5 bases). V lost 2 bases to trimming and J lost 3 bases, with 17 bases between them. CDR3 length equals 17 residues. Germline V gene sequence: CDR1 SGHTA, CDR2 FQGTGA. This CDR3 is CASSLGLTRQNYNEQFF. The CDR3 DNA, read in part, is TGTGCCAGCAGCTTAGGACTTACGCGGCAGAACTACAATGAG.

In this sample, this clone turned up a few times. The CDR3 end falls 3 residues outside the read, so it is completed with the germline J gene. J is TRBJ1-2 and V is TRBV7-9; no clear D. The germline gives CDR1 SEHNR, CDR2 FQNEAQ (reference sequence). V lost 2 bases and J lost 4, with 14 bases in between. This CDR3 has 15 amino acids. The sequenced CDR3 bases are TGTGCCAGCAGCTTATTTACCTCGTCAGGCTATGGC. Residues: CASSLFTSSGYG. The full CDR3 protein reads CASSLFTSSGYGYTF.

This clone has at least ten counts. CDR3 residues: CASSLGHMNTGELFF. The part of the CDR3 DNA that was read is TGTGCCAGCAGCTTAGGACATATGAACACCGGGGAG. This sequence joins TRBV7-9 and TRBJ2-2; the D is unclear. The CDR3 extends 3 residues past the end of the read, so its final part is completed from the germline J gene. The CDR3 extends over 15 amino acids. V was pared by 1 base and J by 1 base, with 7 bases between. Germline CDR1 and CDR2: SEHNR and FQNEAQ (reference sequence). Supplemented by reference TRBV7-9 and TRBJ2-2, the full variable domain reads DTGVSQNPRHKITKRGQNVTFRCDPISEHNRLYWYRQTLGQGPEFLTYFQNEAQLEKSRLLSDRFSAERPKGSFSTLEIQRTEQGDSAMYLCASSLGHMNTGELFFGEGSRLTVL.

Many counts were recorded for this clone. CDR3 region: CSDPTSGGHEQFF. The covered CDR3 bases are TGCAGTGACCCGACTAGCGGGGGTCATGAG. The rearrangement uses TRBV20-1 and TRBJ2-1; TRBD2 matches at 12 bases. From the germline J gene comes the end of the CDR3, since the read stops 3 residues before it. The V and J ends lost 7 bases and 8 bases, in that order; junction bases with no gene match: 6. Germline V gene sequence: CDR1 DFQATT, CDR2 SNEGSKA (reference sequence). There are 13 residues in the CDR3.

This clone was counted only a few times. The DNA read from the CDR3 is TGTGCCAGCAAAAATGCCGGGACAGGGGGCCATGAG. Amino acid sequence: CASKNAGTGGHE. The entire CDR3 sequence reads CASKNAGTGGHEQFF. The V gene is TRBV6-2 or TRBV6-3, the J gene TRBJ2-1; TRBD1 aligns across 12 bases. The CDR3 end is not reached by the read, which stops 3 residues before it; the germline J gene fills it in. This CDR3 is 15 amino acids long. Trimming removed 7 bases from V and 8 bases from J; junction bases left unmatched: 9. Germline lookup yields CDR1 MNHEY and CDR2 SVGEGT.

This clone was observed many times. The read finishes 3 residues shy of the CDR3 end, and the germline J gene is used to complete it. The chain uses TRBV2 and TRBJ2-1; D is perhaps TRBD2 (5 bases). The CDR3 runs to 18 residues. Germline V lookup: CDR1 SNHLY, CDR2 FYNNEI. Trimming stripped 0 bases from V and 5 bases from J, with 20 bases between. CDR3 sequence reads: CASSEALSEWGADNEQFF. The DNA read from the CDR3 is TGTGCCAGCAGTGAAGCGCTTTCGGAGTGGGGAGCGGACAATGAG.

Only a few counts were recorded for this clone. The read halts 3 residues ahead of the CDR3 end, with the missing end drawn from the germline J gene. The chain recombines TRBV18 with TRBJ1-6, with TRBD1 identical over 7 bases. CDR3 length: 16 amino acids. Trimming took 5 bases from V and 3 from J; bases not matched to a gene: 7. Germline CDR1 is KGHSH and CDR2 is LQKENI. CDR3 sequence reads: CASSSRQGLYNSPLHF. The sequenced CDR3 bases are TGTGCCAGCTCATCGAGACAGGGACTCTATAATTCACCC.

In this sample, this clone turned up a few times. Coverage ceases 3 residues before the CDR3 finishes, and the germline J gene fills in the end. The chain uses TRBV7-2 and TRBJ2-7; D might be TRBD2 (5 bases). V dropped 1 base and J dropped 3 bases, with 13 bases sitting between them. CDR3 length: 15 amino acids. Germline lookup yields CDR1 SGHTA and CDR2 FQGNSA. CDR3 region: CASSLGYSVVYEQYF. The CDR3 DNA, read in part, is TGTGCCAGCAGCTTAGGATATAGCGTTGTCTACGAG.